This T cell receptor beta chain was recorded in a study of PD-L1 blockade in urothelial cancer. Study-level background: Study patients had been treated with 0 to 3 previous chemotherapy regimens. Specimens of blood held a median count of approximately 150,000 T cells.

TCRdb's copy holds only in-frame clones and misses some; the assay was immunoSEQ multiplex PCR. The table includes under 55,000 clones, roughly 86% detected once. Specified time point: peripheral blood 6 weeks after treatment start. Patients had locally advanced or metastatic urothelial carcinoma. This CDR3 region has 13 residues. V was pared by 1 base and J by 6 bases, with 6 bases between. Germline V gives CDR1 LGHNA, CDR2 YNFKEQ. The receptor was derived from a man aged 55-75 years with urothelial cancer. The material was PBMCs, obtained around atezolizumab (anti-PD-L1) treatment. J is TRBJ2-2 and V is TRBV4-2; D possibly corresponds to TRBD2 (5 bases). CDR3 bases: TGTGCCAGCAGCCAAGTCGGGGCCGGGGAGCTGTTTTTT. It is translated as CASSQVGAGELFF.